This TCR beta chain was identified in a study of T cells after yellow fever vaccination. TCRdb called the 5' RACE reads again in MiXCR, with one record for every CDR3 protein. The sample consists of 300,000 to 350,000 distinct CDR3 sequences, roughly 4% of them appearing once. This CDR3 spans 16 amino acids. V shed 5 bases and J 5 bases; nucleotides not matched to a gene: 10. CDR1 SGHAT and CDR2 FQNNGV come from the germline V gene. This clonotype was seen a few times. This TCR came from a man between 18 and 35 years old who received the YFV17D yellow fever vaccine. This sequence joins TRBV11-2 and TRBJ2-1; 9 bases are shared with TRBD1. This specimen consisted of PBMCs, obtained 5 days after the yellow fever booster vaccination. CDR3 in DNA: TGTGCCAGCAGCCTCCTCCGGGACAGGGTCGACAATGAGCAGTTCTTC. Translating it yields CASSLLRDRVDNEQFF. The whole variable domain, filled in from reference TRBV11-2 and TRBJ2-1, reads EAGVAQSPRYKIIEKRQSVAFWCNPISGHATLYWYQQILGQGPKLLIQFQNNGVVDDSQLPKDRFSAERLKGVDSTLKIQPAKLEDSAVYLCASSLLRDRVDNEQFFGPGTRLTVL.